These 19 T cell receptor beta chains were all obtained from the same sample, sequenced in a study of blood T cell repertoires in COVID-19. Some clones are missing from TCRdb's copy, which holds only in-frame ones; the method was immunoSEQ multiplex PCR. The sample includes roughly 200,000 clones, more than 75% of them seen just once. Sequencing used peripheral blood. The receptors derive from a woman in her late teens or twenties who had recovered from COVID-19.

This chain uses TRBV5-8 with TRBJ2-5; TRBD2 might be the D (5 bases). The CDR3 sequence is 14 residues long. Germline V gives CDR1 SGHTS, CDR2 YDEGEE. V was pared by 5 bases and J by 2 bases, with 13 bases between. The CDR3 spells CASSTRLQQETQYF. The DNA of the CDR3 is TGTGCCAGCAGTACTAGGCTACAACAAGAGACCCAGTACTTC.

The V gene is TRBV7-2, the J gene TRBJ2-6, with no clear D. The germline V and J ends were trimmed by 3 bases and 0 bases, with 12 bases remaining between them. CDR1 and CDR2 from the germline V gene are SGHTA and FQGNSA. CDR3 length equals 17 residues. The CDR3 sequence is CASSFSLYYSGANVLTF. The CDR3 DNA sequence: TGTGCCAGCAGCTTTTCTCTATACTACTCTGGGGCCAACGTCCTGACTTTC.

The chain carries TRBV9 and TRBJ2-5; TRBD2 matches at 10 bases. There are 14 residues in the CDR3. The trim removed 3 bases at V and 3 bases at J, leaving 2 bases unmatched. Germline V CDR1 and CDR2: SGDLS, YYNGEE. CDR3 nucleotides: TGTGCCAGCAGCGCCGGACTAGCGGAAGAGACCCAGTACTTC. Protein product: CASSAGLAEETQYF.

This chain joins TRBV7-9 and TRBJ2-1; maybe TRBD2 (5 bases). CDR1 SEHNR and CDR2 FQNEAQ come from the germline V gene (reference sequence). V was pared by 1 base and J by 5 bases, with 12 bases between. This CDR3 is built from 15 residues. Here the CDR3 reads CASSLVAGKNNEQFF. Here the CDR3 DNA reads TGTGCCAGCAGCTTAGTAGCCGGGAAGAACAATGAGCAGTTCTTC.

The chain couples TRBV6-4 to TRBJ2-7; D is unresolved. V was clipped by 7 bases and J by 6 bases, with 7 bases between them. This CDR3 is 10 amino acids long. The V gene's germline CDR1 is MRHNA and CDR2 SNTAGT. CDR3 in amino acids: CASTSIEQYF. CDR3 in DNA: TGTGCCAGCACATCCATCGAGCAGTACTTC.

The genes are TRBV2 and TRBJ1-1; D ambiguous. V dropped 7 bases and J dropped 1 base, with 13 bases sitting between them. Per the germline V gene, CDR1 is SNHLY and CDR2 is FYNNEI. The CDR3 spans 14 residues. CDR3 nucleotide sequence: TGTGCCAGCACCCTTAAGCGCGGGAACACTGAAGCTTTCTTT. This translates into CASTLKRGNTEAFF.

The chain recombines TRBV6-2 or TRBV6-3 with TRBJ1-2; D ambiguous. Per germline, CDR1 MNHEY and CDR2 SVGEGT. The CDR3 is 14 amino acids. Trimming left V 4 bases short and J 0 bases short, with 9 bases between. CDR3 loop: CASSLVEANYGYTF. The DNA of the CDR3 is TGTGCCAGCAGTTTAGTAGAAGCTAACTATGGCTACACCTTC.

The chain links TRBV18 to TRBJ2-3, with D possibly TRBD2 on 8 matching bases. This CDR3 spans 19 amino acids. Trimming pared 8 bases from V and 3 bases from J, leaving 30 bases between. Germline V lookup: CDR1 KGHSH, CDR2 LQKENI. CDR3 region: CASPHGTDTSGGQTDTQYF. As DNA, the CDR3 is TGTGCCAGCCCACACGGGACAGACACGAGCGGGGGACAAACAGATACGCAGTATTTT.

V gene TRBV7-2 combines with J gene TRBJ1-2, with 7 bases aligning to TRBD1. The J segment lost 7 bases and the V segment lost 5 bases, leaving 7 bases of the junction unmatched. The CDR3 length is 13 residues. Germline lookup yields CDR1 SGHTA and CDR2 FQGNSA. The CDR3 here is CASSPTGFGGYTF. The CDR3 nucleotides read TGTGCCAGCAGCCCGACAGGGTTCGGTGGCTACACCTTC.

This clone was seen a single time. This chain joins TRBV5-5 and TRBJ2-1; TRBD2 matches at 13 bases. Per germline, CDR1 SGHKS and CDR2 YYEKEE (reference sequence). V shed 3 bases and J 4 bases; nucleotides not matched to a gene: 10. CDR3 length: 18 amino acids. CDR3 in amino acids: CASSWGRLAGGSYNEQFF. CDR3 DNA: TGTGCCAGCAGCTGGGGTCGACTAGCGGGGGGCAGTTACAATGAGCAGTTCTTC.

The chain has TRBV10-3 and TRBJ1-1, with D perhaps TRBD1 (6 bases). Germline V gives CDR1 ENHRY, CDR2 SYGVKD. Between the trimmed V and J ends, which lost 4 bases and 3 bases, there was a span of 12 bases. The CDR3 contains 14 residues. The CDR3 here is CAISVRGRDTEAFF. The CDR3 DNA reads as TGTGCCATCAGTGTGCGGGGGCGCGACACTGAAGCTTTCTTT.

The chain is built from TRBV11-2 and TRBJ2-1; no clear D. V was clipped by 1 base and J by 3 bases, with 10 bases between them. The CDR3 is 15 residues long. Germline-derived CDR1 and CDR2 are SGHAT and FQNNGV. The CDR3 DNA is TGTGCCAGCAGCTTAGGGTCAGGTGACTACAATGAGCAGTTCTTC. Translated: CASSLGSGDYNEQFF.

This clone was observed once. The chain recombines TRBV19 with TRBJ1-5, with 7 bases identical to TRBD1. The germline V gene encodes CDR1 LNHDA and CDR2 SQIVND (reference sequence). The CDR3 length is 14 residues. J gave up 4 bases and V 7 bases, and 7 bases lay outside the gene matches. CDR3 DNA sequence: TGTGCCAGTAACGTCCGGGACAGAAATCAGCCCCAGCATTTT. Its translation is CASNVRDRNQPQHF.

CDR3 residues: CASRPGLAGGEQFF. The CDR3 DNA sequence: TGTGCCAGCAGACCCGGACTAGCGGGAGGCGAGCAGTTCTTC. The rearrangement joins TRBV9 to TRBJ2-1; 14 positions agree with TRBD2. The CDR3 contains 14 residues. Germline CDR1 is SGDLS and CDR2 is YYNGEE. With V trimmed by 5 bases and J by 10 bases, 5 bases remained unmatched.

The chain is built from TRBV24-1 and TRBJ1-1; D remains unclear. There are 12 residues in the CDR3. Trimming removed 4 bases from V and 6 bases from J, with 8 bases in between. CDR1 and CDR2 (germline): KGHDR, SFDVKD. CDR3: CATSDGLAEAFF. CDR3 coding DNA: TGTGCCACCAGTGACGGTTTGGCTGAAGCTTTCTTT.

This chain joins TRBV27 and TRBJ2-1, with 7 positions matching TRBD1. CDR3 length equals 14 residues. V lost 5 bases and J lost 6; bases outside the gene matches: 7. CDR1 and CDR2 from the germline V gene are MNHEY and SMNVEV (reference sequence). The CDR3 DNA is TGTGCCAGCAGTCCCGGGACAGCATTCAATGAGCAGTTCTTC. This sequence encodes CASSPGTAFNEQFF.

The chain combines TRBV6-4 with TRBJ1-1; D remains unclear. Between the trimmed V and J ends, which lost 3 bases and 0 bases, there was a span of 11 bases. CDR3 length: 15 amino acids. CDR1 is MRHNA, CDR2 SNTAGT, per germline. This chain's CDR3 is CASSEWANMNTEAFF. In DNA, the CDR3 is TGTGCCAGCAGTGAATGGGCTAATATGAACACTGAAGCTTTCTTT.

CDR3 protein: CASRDNSRWFTEAFF. CDR3 sequence (DNA): TGTGCCAGCAGGGACAACAGTCGGTGGTTCACTGAAGCTTTCTTT. This rearrangement joins TRBV6-5 to TRBJ1-1; TRBD1 might be the D (5 bases). This CDR3 comprises 15 residues. CDR1 is MNHEY and CDR2 is SVGAGI in the germline V gene. Trimming removed 6 bases at V and 4 bases at J, with 18 bases between.

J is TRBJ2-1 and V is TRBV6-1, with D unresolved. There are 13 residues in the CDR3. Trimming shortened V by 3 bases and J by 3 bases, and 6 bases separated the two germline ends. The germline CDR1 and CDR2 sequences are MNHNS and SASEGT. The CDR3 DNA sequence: TGTGCCAGCAGTGAGTCACTCTACAATGAGCAGTTCTTC. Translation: CASSESLYNEQFF.